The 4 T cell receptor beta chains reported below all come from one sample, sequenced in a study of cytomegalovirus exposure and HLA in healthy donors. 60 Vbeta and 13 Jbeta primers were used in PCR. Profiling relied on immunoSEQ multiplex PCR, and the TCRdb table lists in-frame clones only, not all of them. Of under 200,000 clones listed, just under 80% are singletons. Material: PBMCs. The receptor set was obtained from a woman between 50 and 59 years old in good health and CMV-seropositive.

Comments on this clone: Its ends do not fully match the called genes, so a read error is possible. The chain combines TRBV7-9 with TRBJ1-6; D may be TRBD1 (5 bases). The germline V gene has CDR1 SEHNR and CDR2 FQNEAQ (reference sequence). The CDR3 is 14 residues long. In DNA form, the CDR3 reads TGTTCCAGCAGCTCTTCAGGGAAGGGATCACCCCTCCACTTT. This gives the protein CSSSSSGKGSPLHF.

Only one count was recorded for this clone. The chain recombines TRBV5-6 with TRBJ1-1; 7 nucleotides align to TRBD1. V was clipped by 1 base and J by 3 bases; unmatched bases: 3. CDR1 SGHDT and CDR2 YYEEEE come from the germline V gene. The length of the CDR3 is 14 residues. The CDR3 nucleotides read TGTGCCAGCAGCTTGAACAGGGGATACACTGAAGCTTTCTTT. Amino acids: CASSLNRGYTEAFF.

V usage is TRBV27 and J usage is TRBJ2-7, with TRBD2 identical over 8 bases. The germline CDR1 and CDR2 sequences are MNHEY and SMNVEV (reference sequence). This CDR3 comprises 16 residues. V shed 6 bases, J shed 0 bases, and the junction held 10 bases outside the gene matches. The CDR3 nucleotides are TGTGCCAGCAGCCCCGCCCTAGCGGGCCCCTCCTACGAGCAGTACTTC. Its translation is CASSPALAGPSYEQYF.

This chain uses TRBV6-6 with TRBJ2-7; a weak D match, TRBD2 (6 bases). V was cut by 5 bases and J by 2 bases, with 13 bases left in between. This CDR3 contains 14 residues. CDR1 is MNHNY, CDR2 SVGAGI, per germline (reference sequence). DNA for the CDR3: TGTGCCAGCAGTCCCGAGCGGGTAGCCTACGAGCAGTACTTC. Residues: CASSPERVAYEQYF.